These 20 T cell receptor beta chains originate from one sample sequenced in a study of shared clonotypes between healthy human individuals. Sequencing was performed with immunoSEQ multiplex PCR; in TCRdb, only in-frame clones are kept and a portion is missing. Of more than 550,000 clones in the sample, roughly 91% were seen once. The sequenced material came from memory CD8+ T cells from PBMCs. Specified subset: CD45RO+ cells pooled with CCR7-negative TemRA cells. Receptors originate from a man in his late teens or twenties in good health. Some clones in this sample may be carry-over from other donors' samples.

This sequence joins TRBV28 and TRBJ2-1, with 9 bases aligning to TRBD2. CDR3 size: 14 residues. Germline lookup yields CDR1 MDHEN and CDR2 SYDVKM. V dropped 2 bases and J dropped 6; count of bases not matched to a gene: 2. The CDR3 sequence is CASSLAGGPNEQFF. CDR3 in DNA: TGTGCCAGCAGTTTAGCGGGAGGGCCCAATGAGCAGTTCTTC.

The chain combines TRBV9 with TRBJ2-1; the D is unclear. V was cut by 4 bases and J by 2 bases, with 16 bases left in between. The CDR3 is made up of 16 amino acids. Germline CDR1 and CDR2: SGDLS and YYNGEE. CDR3 bases: TGTGCCAGCAGCCCAAGCCCTCGGGCGGCCTACAATGAGCAGTTCTTC. It translates to CASSPSPRAAYNEQFF.

The chain couples TRBV15 to TRBJ2-7; 7 bases agree with TRBD2. Germline-derived CDR1 and CDR2 are LNHNV and YYDKDF (reference sequence). V lost 0 bases and J lost 3; bases outside the gene matches: 5. The CDR3 totals 15 residues. DNA of the CDR3: TGTGCCACCAGCAGAGACCGTGGGGAGGGCTACGAGCAGTACTTC. This encodes CATSRDRGEGYEQYF.

The chain uses TRBV4-1 and TRBJ1-2; D call uncertain. The CDR3 consists of 14 residues. Trimming left V 0 bases short and J 8 bases short, with 13 bases between. CDR1 MGHRA and CDR2 YSYEKL come from the germline V gene. The CDR3 sequence is CASSQDGGLYGYTF. As DNA, the CDR3 is TGCGCCAGCAGCCAAGATGGCGGGTTGTACGGCTACACCTTC.

The chain has TRBV30 and TRBJ2-5, with TRBD2 matching over 13 bases. The CDR3 is 15 amino acids. Germline V gives CDR1 GTSNPN, CDR2 SVGIG (reference sequence). CDR3 region: CATSGRGLVQETQYF. For the CDR3, the DNA is TGTGCAACTAGCGGGAGGGGACTCGTCCAAGAGACCCAGTACTTC. Complete variable domain (other parts from reference TRBV30 and TRBJ2-5): SQTIHQWPATLVQPVGSPLSLECTVEGTSNPNLYWYRQAAGRGLQLLFYSVGIGQISSEVPQNLSASRPQDRQFILSSKKLLLSDSGFYLCATSGRGLVQETQYFGPGTRLLVL.

The rearrangement uses TRBV27 and TRBJ2-3, with 9 bases lining up with TRBD2. The CDR3 consists of 16 residues. With V trimmed by 6 bases and J by 1 base, 8 bases remained unmatched. Germline loops: CDR1 MNHEY, CDR2 SMNVEV (reference sequence). The DNA of the CDR3 is TGTGCCAGCAGCACAAAACGGACTAGCGGCACAGATACGCAGTATTTT. Amino acids: CASSTKRTSGTDTQYF.

This sequence joins TRBV9 and TRBJ1-2; no definite D call. From germline, CDR1 is SGDLS and CDR2 YYNGEE. V was clipped by 4 bases and J by 4 bases, with 17 bases between them. The CDR3 has 15 amino acids. Written as DNA, the CDR3 is TGTGCCAGCAGCAGAGGCGGGGAGCGCTCCTATGGCTACACCTTC. Encoded protein: CASSRGGERSYGYTF.

V and J are TRBV9 and TRBJ1-1; TRBD1 might be the D (5 bases). Trimming removed 4 bases from V and 4 bases from J, with 17 bases in between. The CDR3 has 15 residues. Germline-derived CDR1 and CDR2 are SGDLS and YYNGEE. This chain's CDR3 is CASSPSGGAGTEAFF. In DNA, the CDR3 is TGTGCCAGCAGCCCAAGTGGCGGGGCCGGCACTGAAGCTTTCTTT.

This rearrangement joins TRBV6-5 to TRBJ2-7, with TRBD1 as a possible D gene (7 bases). V lost 4 bases and J lost 3, with 16 bases in between. The CDR3 is 15 amino acids. Germline loops: CDR1 MNHEY, CDR2 SVGAGI. DNA of the CDR3: TGTGCCAGCAGTTCTAGGACAGGCGGGATCTACGAGCAGTACTTC. Translating it yields CASSSRTGGIYEQYF.

This sequence joins TRBV10-3 and TRBJ2-7, with D hard to call. The germline V gene encodes CDR1 ENHRY and CDR2 SYGVKD. The V end lost 2 bases, the J end lost 3 bases, and 23 bases lay between the germline ends. CDR3 length: 18 residues. The CDR3 region is CAISEGKGPLPLFYEQYF. The CDR3 coding sequence is TGTGCCATCAGTGAGGGGAAAGGGCCCTTACCCCTCTTCTACGAGCAGTACTTC.

CDR3 in amino acids: CASSESVSYGYTF. Written as DNA, the CDR3 is TGTGCCAGCAGTGAGAGTGTCAGTTATGGCTACACCTTC. The chain links TRBV2 to TRBJ1-2; D unclear. Trimming left V 3 bases short and J 5 bases short, with 10 bases between. CDR3 size: 13 residues. Per the germline V gene, CDR1 is SNHLY and CDR2 is FYNNEI.

The rearrangement uses TRBV18 and TRBJ2-7; unclear D gene. The length of the CDR3 is 13 residues. Per the germline V gene, CDR1 is KGHSH and CDR2 is LQKENI. Trimming cost V 0 bases and J 7 bases, with 10 bases left between them. DNA for the CDR3: TGTGCCAGCTCACCACCGACTGGGGTTGAGCAGTACTTC. The encoded protein is CASSPPTGVEQYF.

The rearrangement joins TRBV16 to TRBJ2-3; TRBD1 aligns across 9 bases. V trimming: 2 bases; J trimming: 0 bases; junction bases outside the gene matches: 0. Per the germline V gene, CDR1 is KGHSY and CDR2 is FQNENV. CDR3 length equals 15 residues. CDR3 protein: CASSQGQGSTDTQYF. The CDR3 DNA reads TGTGCCAGCAGCCAAGGACAGGGGAGCACAGATACGCAGTATTTT.

This chain links TRBV6-6 with TRBJ2-5; TRBD2 is a possible D gene (6 bases). The CDR3 length is 16 residues. Per the germline V gene, CDR1 is MNHNY and CDR2 is SVGAGI (reference sequence). V lost 10 bases and J lost 3, with 24 bases in between. CDR3 bases: TGTGCCAACAAGGCAACGTCGGGGACTGAAGAAGAGACCCAGTACTTC. Translation: CANKATSGTEEETQYF.

This clone was observed many times. Written as DNA, the CDR3 is TGTGCCAGCAGCGCCCCAGGGGCTTATGGCTACACCTTC. This encodes CASSAPGAYGYTF. This chain uses TRBV7-8 with TRBJ1-2, with D perhaps TRBD1 (6 bases). This CDR3 is built from 13 residues. V was clipped by 5 bases and J by 5 bases, with 12 bases between them. Germline loops: CDR1 SGHVS, CDR2 FQNEAQ.

The chain couples TRBV4-1 to TRBJ2-7; weak D call: TRBD1 (7 bases). Germline CDR1 and CDR2: MGHRA and YSYEKL. V lost 4 bases to trimming and J lost 6 bases, with 16 bases between them. The CDR3 is made up of 14 amino acids. CDR3 coding DNA: TGCGCCAGCAGCCCCCAGGGGGGAAAGGGCGAGCAGTACTTC. Translating gives CASSPQGGKGEQYF.

The V gene is TRBV9, the J gene TRBJ2-2; the D gene could be TRBD1 or TRBD2 (5 bases each). The V and J ends lost 6 bases and 2 bases respectively, with 11 bases between them. Germline V gene sequence: CDR1 SGDLS, CDR2 YYNGEE. The CDR3 is made up of 14 amino acids. The CDR3 DNA reads as TGTGCCAGCAACCCGGGACGAAACACCGGGGAGCTGTTTTTT. Translation gives CASNPGRNTGELFF. The whole variable domain, remainder taken from reference TRBV9 and TRBJ2-2, is DSGVTQTPKHLITATGQRVTLRCSPRSGDLSVYWYQQSLDQGLQFLIQYYNGEERAKGNILERFSAQQFPDLHSELNLSSLELGDSALYFCASNPGRNTGELFFGEGSRLTVL.

The V and J genes are TRBV9 and TRBJ2-7; possibly TRBD1 for D (5 bases). The CDR3 contains 13 residues. CDR1 and CDR2 from the germline V gene are SGDLS and YYNGEE. V was pared by 0 bases and J by 6 bases, with 10 bases between. Here the CDR3 reads CASSVASGSEQYF. The CDR3 bases are TGTGCCAGCAGCGTAGCTTCAGGGTCCGAGCAGTACTTC.

The J gene is TRBJ2-1, the V gene TRBV2, with 8 bases lining up with TRBD1. Trimming took 7 bases from V and 10 from J; bases not matched to a gene: 9. The CDR3 loop spans 13 amino acids. CDR1 and CDR2 from the germline V gene are SNHLY and FYNNEI. CDR3 residues: CASTRQGRAEQFF. CDR3 DNA: TGTGCCAGCACGCGACAGGGGAGAGCCGAGCAGTTCTTC.

The CDR3 spells CASSSRGRLDEQYF. CDR3 DNA sequence: TGTGCCAGCAGTTCCCGCGGGAGGCTCGACGAGCAGTACTTC. V gene TRBV27 combines with J gene TRBJ2-7, with 8 bases that match TRBD2. Germline-derived CDR1 and CDR2 are MNHEY and SMNVEV (reference sequence). This CDR3 is built from 14 residues. J gave up 5 bases and V 4 bases, and 7 bases lay outside the gene matches.